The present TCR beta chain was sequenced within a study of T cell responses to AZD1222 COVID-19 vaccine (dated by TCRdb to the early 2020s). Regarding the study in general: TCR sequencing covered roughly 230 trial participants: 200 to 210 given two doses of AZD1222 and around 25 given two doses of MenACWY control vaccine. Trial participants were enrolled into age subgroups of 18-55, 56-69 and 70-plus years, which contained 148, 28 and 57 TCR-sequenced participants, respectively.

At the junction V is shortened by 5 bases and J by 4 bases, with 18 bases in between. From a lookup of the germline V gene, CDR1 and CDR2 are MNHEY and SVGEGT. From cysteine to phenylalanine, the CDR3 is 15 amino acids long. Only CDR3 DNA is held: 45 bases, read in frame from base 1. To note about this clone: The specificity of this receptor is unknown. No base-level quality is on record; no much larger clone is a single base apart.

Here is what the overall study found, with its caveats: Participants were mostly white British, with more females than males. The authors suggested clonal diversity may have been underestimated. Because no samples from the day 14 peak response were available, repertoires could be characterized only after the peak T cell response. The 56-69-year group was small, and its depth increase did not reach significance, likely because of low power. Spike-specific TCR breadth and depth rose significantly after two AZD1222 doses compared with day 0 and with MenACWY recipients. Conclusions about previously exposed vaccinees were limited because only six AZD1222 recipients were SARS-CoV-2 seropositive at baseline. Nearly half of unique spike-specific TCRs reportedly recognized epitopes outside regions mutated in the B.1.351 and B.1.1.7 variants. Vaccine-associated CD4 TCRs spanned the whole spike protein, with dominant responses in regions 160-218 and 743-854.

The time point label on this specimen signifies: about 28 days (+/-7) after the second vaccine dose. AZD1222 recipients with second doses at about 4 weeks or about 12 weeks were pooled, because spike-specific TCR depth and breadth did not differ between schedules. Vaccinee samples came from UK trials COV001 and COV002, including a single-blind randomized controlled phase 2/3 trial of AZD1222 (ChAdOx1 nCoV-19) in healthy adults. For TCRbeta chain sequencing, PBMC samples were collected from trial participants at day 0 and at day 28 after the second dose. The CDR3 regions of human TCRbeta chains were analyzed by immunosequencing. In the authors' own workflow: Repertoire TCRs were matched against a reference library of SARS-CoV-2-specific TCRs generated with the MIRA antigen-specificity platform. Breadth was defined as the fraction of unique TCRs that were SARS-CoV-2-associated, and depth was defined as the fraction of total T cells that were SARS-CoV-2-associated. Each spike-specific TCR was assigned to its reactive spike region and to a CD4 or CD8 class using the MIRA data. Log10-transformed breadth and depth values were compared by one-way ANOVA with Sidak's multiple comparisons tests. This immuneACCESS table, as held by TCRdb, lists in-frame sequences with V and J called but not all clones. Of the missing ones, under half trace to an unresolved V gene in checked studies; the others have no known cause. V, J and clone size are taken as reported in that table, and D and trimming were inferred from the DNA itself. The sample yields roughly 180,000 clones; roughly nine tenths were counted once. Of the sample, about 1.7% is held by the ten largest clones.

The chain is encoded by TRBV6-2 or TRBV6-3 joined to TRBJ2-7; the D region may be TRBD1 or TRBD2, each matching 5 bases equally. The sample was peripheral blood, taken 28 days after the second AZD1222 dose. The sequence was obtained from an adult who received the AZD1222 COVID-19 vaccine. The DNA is TGTGCCAGCAGTCTCGGGACCGGAGCGAGGTACGAGCAGTACTTC. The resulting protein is CASSLGTGARYEQYF.